The 32 T cell receptor beta chains in this list originate from one sample, sequenced in a study of vaccination effects on CD4 cells after COVID-19. Antigens of these TCRs are unknown. Antigen-specific CD4+ T cells expanded by the ViraFEST assay with viral peptide pools were then sequenced. Culture lasted around eleven days before CD4+ T cell isolation. Nobody among the vaccine recipients had prior SARS-CoV-2 infection (nucleocapsid antibodies were negative). Generated by immunoSEQ multiplex PCR, the TCRdb table keeps only in-frame clones and is missing some. The sample lists about 55,000 clones, around 70% seen once, with approximately 16% in the top ten. Here the sequenced sample was CD4+ T cells from PBMCs cultured with SARS-CoV-2 spike peptides, taken before COVID-19 vaccination. These receptors were collected from a human donor who received a COVID-19 vaccine.

The chain has TRBV18 and TRBJ1-2; 9 positions match TRBD1. The trim removed 6 bases at V and 1 base at J, leaving 15 bases unmatched. The CDR3 totals 18 residues. Germline CDR1 is KGHSH and CDR2 is LQKENI. The CDR3 loop reads CASSPTSSGTGINYGYTF. CDR3 sequence (DNA): TGTGCCAGCTCGCCAACGTCTTCCGGGACAGGGATTAACTATGGCTACACCTTC.

This rearrangement joins TRBV20-1 to TRBJ2-1, with TRBD2 identical over 8 bases. The CDR3 spans 18 residues. With V trimmed by 3 bases and J by 4 bases, 17 bases remained unmatched. Germline CDR1 reads DFQATT; CDR2 reads SNEGSKA (reference sequence). The CDR3 loop reads CSASNRGGRIFEYNEQFF. CDR3 in DNA: TGCAGTGCTAGTAATCGGGGGGGGCGTATATTCGAATACAATGAGCAGTTCTTC.

The chain links TRBV4-1 to TRBJ2-1; 7 bases align to TRBD2. There are 16 residues in the CDR3. The V and J ends lost 8 bases and 7 bases, in that order; junction bases with no gene match: 17. Germline loops: CDR1 MGHRA, CDR2 YSYEKL. CDR3 amino acids: CASGPGHAGDKNEQFF. The CDR3, as DNA: TGCGCCAGCGGCCCCGGGCATGCGGGGGATAAAAATGAGCAGTTCTTC.

The V and J genes are TRBV10-3 and TRBJ1-1; D unresolved. Per the germline V gene, CDR1 is ENHRY and CDR2 is SYGVKD. The V end lost 8 bases, the J end lost 1 base, and 14 bases lay between the germline ends. This CDR3 comprises 14 residues. CDR3 residues: CAIQNTVTNTEAFF. The CDR3 coding sequence is TGTGCCATCCAAAACACTGTTACGAACACTGAAGCTTTCTTT.

This chain connects TRBV30 to TRBJ2-3; 7 bases are shared with TRBD1. Germline values: CDR1 GTSNPN, CDR2 SVGIG (reference sequence). Unmatched junction bases numbered 16, after V lost 7 bases and J lost 3 bases. CDR3 length: 16 residues. The CDR3 coding sequence is TGTGCCTTGTGGGCTTCCGGGACAGTTAGAACAGATACGCAGTATTTT. Amino acid sequence: CALWASGTVRTDTQYF.

The chain uses TRBV5-1 and TRBJ1-2, with D maybe TRBD1 (5 bases). The length of the CDR3 is 14 residues. The ends were cut back, 4 bases at V and 4 bases at J, with 14 bases in the middle. Germline V gene lookup returns CDR1 SGHRS and CDR2 YFSETQ. In nucleotides, the CDR3 is TGCGCCAGCAGCCAGCCGGGACCGCCCTATGGCTACACCTTC. Translation gives CASSQPGPPYGYTF.

The chain joins TRBV7-9 to TRBJ1-5; D not certain. The germline V gene encodes CDR1 SEHNR and CDR2 FQNEAQ (reference sequence). The CDR3 extends over 13 amino acids. V was trimmed by 5 bases and J by 6 bases, leaving 11 bases between them. The CDR3 coding sequence is TGTGCCAGCAGCATCCTCGGAGGTCAGCCCCAGCATTTT. Its protein product is CASSILGGQPQHF.

The chain joins TRBV7-3 to TRBJ1-6, with 8 bases matching TRBD1. This CDR3 has 18 residues. CDR1 is SGHTA, CDR2 FQGTGA, per germline. The V gene end was trimmed by 3 bases and the J gene end by 0 bases; junction bases not matched to a gene: 7. The CDR3 DNA is TGTGCCAGCAGCTTTCCGGACAGGGTCCTCTCCTATAATTCACCCCTCCACTTT. This translates into CASSFPDRVLSYNSPLHF. The entire variable domain, with the rest obtained from reference TRBV7-3 and TRBJ1-6, is as follows: GAGVSQTPSNKVTEKGKYVELRCDPISGHTALYWYRQSLGQGPEFLIYFQGTGAADDSGLPNDRFFAVRPEGSVSTLKIQRTERGDSAVYLCASSFPDRVLSYNSPLHFGNGTRLTVT.

The V and J genes are TRBV12-5 and TRBJ1-4; possible D gene TRBD1, 5 bases. Looked up from germline, CDR1 is LGHNT and CDR2 is FRNRAP. The CDR3 has 14 residues. V gave up 3 bases and J gave up 5 bases, with 10 bases separating them. The DNA for the CDR3 is TGTGCTAGTGGTTTAGGGACGGCAAATGAAAAACTGTTTTTT. The encoded protein is CASGLGTANEKLFF.

The V and J genes are TRBV12-1 and TRBJ2-1; no check of the table's D call, TRBD1, against the DNA was made. TRBV12-1 is deemed a pseudogene. The CDR3 extends over 17 amino acids. CDR3 amino acids: CASSFISGGHHYNEQFF. The CDR3 DNA follows: TGTGCCAGCAGCTTTATTTCTGGTGGACACCATTACAATGAGCAGTTCTTC.

The rearrangement links TRBV5-1 to TRBJ2-7; unclear D gene. Germline V gene sequence: CDR1 SGHRS, CDR2 YFSETQ. This CDR3 has 15 residues. V lost 0 bases and J lost 3, with 13 bases in between. The CDR3, as DNA: TGCGCCAGCAGCTTGGGCCCCGGCCGGTACTACGAGCAGTACTTC. This gives the protein CASSLGPGRYYEQYF.

This clone was observed a few times. CDR3 protein: CASSPSTDLSSYEQYF. DNA for the CDR3: TGTGCCAGCAGCCCCTCGACCGACCTGAGCTCCTACGAGCAGTACTTC. The chain has TRBV7-2 and TRBJ2-7, with D hard to call. Germline CDR1 and CDR2: SGHTA and FQGNSA. This CDR3 has 16 amino acids. V was cut by 5 bases and J by 0 bases, with 17 bases left in between.

This clone showed up just once. This rearrangement joins TRBV6-1 to TRBJ1-5; possible D gene TRBD1, 6 bases. The CDR3 totals 16 residues. With 1 base removed from V and 2 bases from J, the gap between germline ends came to 12 bases. Germline V gene data show CDR1 as MNHNS and CDR2 as SASEGT. This CDR3 is CASSEDRARGNQPQHF. The CDR3 DNA reads TGTGCCAGCAGTGAAGACAGGGCGAGGGGCAATCAGCCCCAGCATTTT.

The chain links TRBV7-9 to TRBJ1-3; D is undetermined. CDR3 length: 15 residues. V was clipped by 5 bases and J by 1 base, with 12 bases between them. The germline V gene encodes CDR1 SEHNR and CDR2 FQNEAQ (reference sequence). DNA for the CDR3: TGTGCCAGCAGCCCCAGGACGGTATCTGGAAACACCATATATTTT. Translation gives CASSPRTVSGNTIYF.

This clone is a singleton in its sample. The genes are TRBV6-2 or TRBV6-3 and TRBJ2-7, with a tentative D call TRBD2 (6 bases). Germline CDR1 reads MNHEY; CDR2 reads SVGEGT. The CDR3 has 14 residues. Trimming took 5 bases from V and 3 from J, leaving 14 bases between them. Written as DNA, the CDR3 is TGTGCCAGCAGTCCCGGGACTGGGATCTACGAGCAGTACTTC. It specifies CASSPGTGIYEQYF.

The sample holds one count of this clone. V usage is TRBV7-2 and J usage is TRBJ1-1, with TRBD1 matching over 9 bases. The CDR3 totals 15 residues. Trimming took 5 bases from V and 0 from J; bases not matched to a gene: 4. Germline V CDR1 and CDR2: SGHTA, FQGNSA. Written as DNA, the CDR3 is TGTGCCAGCAGCGCACAGGGGGCCGTGAACACTGAAGCTTTCTTT. Translation: CASSAQGAVNTEAFF.

The chain uses TRBV5-1 and TRBJ2-7, with D tentatively TRBD2 (6 bases). Germline V gene sequence: CDR1 SGHRS, CDR2 YFSETQ. Trimming cost V 3 bases and J 2 bases, with 24 bases left between them. This CDR3 is built from 18 residues. The CDR3 region is CASSSQPLLGLEAYEQYF. CDR3 DNA sequence: TGCGCCAGCAGCTCTCAGCCACTATTGGGACTGGAGGCCTACGAGCAGTACTTC. The whole variable domain, remainder taken from reference TRBV5-1 and TRBJ2-7, is KAGVTQTPRYLIKTRGQQVTLSCSPISGHRSVSWYQQTPGQGLQFLFEYFSETQRNKGNFPGRFSGRQFSNSRSEMNVSTLELGDSALYLCASSSQPLLGLEAYEQYFGPGTRLTVT.

J is TRBJ1-1 and V is TRBV6-5; the match to TRBD1 covers 8 bases. Germline trimming cut 6 bases from V and 1 base from J; bases unmatched to any gene: 4. The CDR3 spans 14 residues. CDR1 and CDR2 (germline): MNHEY, SVGAGI. The chain's CDR3 is CASRAGTGNTEAFF. Here the CDR3 DNA reads TGTGCCAGCAGGGCCGGGACAGGGAACACTGAAGCTTTCTTT.

The chain recombines TRBV4-1 with TRBJ2-1; D is ambiguous. CDR1 is MGHRA, CDR2 YSYEKL, per germline. The CDR3 runs to 12 residues. The V end was cut by 0 bases, the J end by 9 bases, with 6 bases between. CDR3 loop: CASSQDLGEQFF. Written as DNA, the CDR3 is TGCGCCAGCAGCCAAGATCTCGGTGAGCAGTTCTTC.

The chain couples TRBV18 to TRBJ2-2; unclear D gene. CDR1 and CDR2 (germline): KGHSH, LQKENI. The V gene lost 4 bases and the J gene lost 4 bases, with 16 bases spanning the gap. This CDR3 has 16 amino acids. The CDR3 protein is CASSRWTDRGTGELFF. The CDR3 nucleotides are TGTGCCAGCTCACGTTGGACGGATCGAGGCACCGGGGAGCTGTTTTTT.

V usage is TRBV4-1 and J usage is TRBJ2-3; unclear D gene. Germline V gene data show CDR1 as MGHRA and CDR2 as YSYEKL. The CDR3 extends over 13 amino acids. The V end lost 1 base, the J end lost 6 bases, and 8 bases lay between the germline ends. CDR3 nucleotide sequence: TGCGCCAGCAGCCAAGCGGCGAGGGATACGCAGTATTTT. This sequence encodes CASSQAARDTQYF.

This clone was seen more than once but under ten times. The rearrangement joins TRBV2 to TRBJ1-2; D is uncertain. V lost 3 bases and J 0 bases, leaving 5 bases between the germline ends. This CDR3 contains 13 residues. Germline V lookup: CDR1 SNHLY, CDR2 FYNNEI. CDR3 region: CASSDMANYGYTF. CDR3 nucleotide sequence: TGTGCCAGCAGTGATATGGCTAACTATGGCTACACCTTC.

The V and J genes are TRBV6-5 and TRBJ1-1; 7 bases fit TRBD1. CDR1 and CDR2 (germline): MNHEY, SVGAGI. Trimming removed 4 bases from V and 5 bases from J; junction bases left unmatched: 7. This CDR3 spans 14 amino acids. CDR3 DNA: TGTGCCAGCAGTTCGTACAGGGGCCGGACTGAAGCTTTCTTT. This encodes CASSSYRGRTEAFF.

This sequence joins TRBV28 and TRBJ1-2; no clear D gene. Trimming cost V 5 bases and J 4 bases, with 8 bases left between them. The CDR3 length is 12 residues. Germline V gene lookup returns CDR1 MDHEN and CDR2 SYDVKM. The CDR3 protein is CASSSEGYGYTF. Here the CDR3 DNA reads TGTGCCAGCAGTAGTGAGGGCTATGGCTACACCTTC.

This clone appeared a single time. The rearrangement joins TRBV11-2 to TRBJ2-7, with TRBD1 matching over 9 bases. The V and J ends lost 5 bases and 7 bases, in that order; junction bases with no gene match: 6. The CDR3 totals 13 residues. The V gene's germline CDR1 is SGHAT and CDR2 FQNNGV. This chain's CDR3 is CASSRDRAGEQYF. The CDR3 DNA is TGTGCCAGCAGCCGGGACAGGGCGGGGGAGCAGTACTTC.

The gene calls are TRBV6-5 and TRBJ1-5; no definite D call. V was cut by 5 bases and J by 10 bases, with 15 bases left in between. The CDR3 covers 13 residues. The germline gives CDR1 MNHEY, CDR2 SVGAGI. CDR3 amino acids: CASSRASLSPQHF. CDR3 nucleotides: TGTGCCAGCAGTCGGGCCTCTCTCAGCCCCCAGCATTTT.

The V and J genes are TRBV3-1 (or the pseudogene TRBV3-2) and TRBJ2-7, with 12 bases matching TRBD2. Germline CDR1 reads LGHDT; CDR2 reads YNNKEL (reference sequence). The CDR3 runs 14 residues. The V gene end was trimmed by 1 base and the J gene end by 6 bases; junction bases not matched to a gene: 1. Here the CDR3 reads CASSQGLAGVEQYF. The CDR3 nucleotides are TGTGCCAGCAGCCAAGGACTAGCGGGGGTCGAGCAGTACTTC.

This clone turned up a few times. In the same sample, other DNA sequences code for this CDR3. This sequence joins TRBV10-3 and TRBJ2-7; tentative D call: TRBD2 (5 bases). This CDR3 contains 13 residues. V lost 4 bases and J 4 bases, leaving 11 bases between the germline ends. Germline CDR1 is ENHRY and CDR2 is SYGVKD. The CDR3 DNA follows: TGTGCCATCAGTGGAAGCGGTCCGTACGAGCAGTACTTC. Protein sequence: CAISGSGPYEQYF.

J is TRBJ1-1 and V is TRBV2, with a tentative D call TRBD1 (5 bases). V was clipped by 3 bases and J by 5 bases, with 13 bases between them. The CDR3 spans 14 residues. Looked up from germline, CDR1 is SNHLY and CDR2 is FYNNEI. The CDR3 loop is CASSELGVRTEAFF. CDR3 bases: TGTGCCAGCAGTGAGTTGGGGGTGAGGACTGAAGCTTTCTTT. The complete variable domain, with remaining parts taken from reference TRBV2 and TRBJ1-1, reads EPEVTQTPSHQVTQMGQEVILRCVPISNHLYFYWYRQILGQKVEFLVSFYNNEISEKSEIFDDQFSVERPDGSNFTLKIRSTKLEDSAMYFCASSELGVRTEAFFGQGTRLTVV.

This clone has more than one count but fewer than ten. The chain carries TRBV7-3 and TRBJ1-1; D gene ambiguous. V lost 3 bases and J 2 bases, leaving 7 bases between the germline ends. The CDR3 runs 13 residues. Looked up from germline, CDR1 is SGHTA and CDR2 is FQGTGA. The chain's CDR3 is CASSFDTNTEAFF. In DNA form, the CDR3 reads TGTGCCAGCAGCTTTGATACAAACACTGAAGCTTTCTTT.

The chain employs TRBV10-3 and TRBJ1-2; perhaps TRBD1 as D (5 bases). The V end lost 5 bases, the J end lost 8 bases, and 18 bases lay between the germline ends. Per germline, CDR1 ENHRY and CDR2 SYGVKD. The CDR3 contains 14 residues. For the CDR3, the DNA is TGTGCCATCAGTCGTCGGGGCTCAACCGGGGGCTACACCTTC. It translates to CAISRRGSTGGYTF.

The chain recombines TRBV2 with TRBJ2-1; 7 positions match TRBD2. Trimming removed 4 bases from V and 6 bases from J; junction bases left unmatched: 9. The CDR3 runs to 15 residues. Per the germline V gene, CDR1 is SNHLY and CDR2 is FYNNEI. The DNA for the CDR3 is TGTGCCAGCAGTGTGTTGGGGGGGAGTCGCAATGAGCAGTTCTTC. This encodes CASSVLGGSRNEQFF.